The rows below give T cell receptor beta chains drawn from one sample of a study of human T cells and chemical hapten exposure. MiXCR was run by TCRdb on the RACE reads, yielding one entry per CDR3 protein. The table shows around 340,000 distinct CDR3 sequences, with around 7% occurring only once. The specimen was whole blood, collected in connection with sensitization to the hapten diphenylcyclopropenone (DPC). The receptors come from a woman younger than 35 with alopecia areata. Some clones in this sample may be carry-over from other donors' samples. CDR3s include the opening cysteine and the closing phenylalanine or tryptophan. The order of the fields is D gene, V gene, clone size, J gene, CDR3 DNA, CDR3 protein. D genes are given only for firm matches. Only part of the rows carry a size: once, few, many, or a class if the clone is expanded.

TRBD1	TRBV5-1	few	TRBJ2-5	TGCGCCAGCAGCTTTTCGACAGGGGGAGAGACCCAGTACTTC	CASSFSTGGETQYF
-	TRBV7-2	many	TRBJ2-7	TGTGCCAGCAGCTGGGGGTACGAGCAGTACTTC	CASSWGYEQYF
TRBD2	TRBV9	few	TRBJ2-3	TGTGCCAGCAGCGGCGGGGGGGCGGCAGATACGCAGTATTTT	CASSGGGAADTQYF
-	TRBV18	-	TRBJ1-3	TGTGCCAGCTCATTCGGACGGGCGGACACCATATATTTT	CASSFGRADTIYF
-	TRBV19	-	TRBJ1-1	TGTGCCAGTAGTATGTATTGGAACACTGAAGCTTTCTTT	CASSMYWNTEAFF
-	TRBV7-6	many	TRBJ2-2	TGTGCCAGCAGCCGTTTTATTTGGGGAAACACCGGGGAGCTGTTTTTT	CASSRFIWGNTGELFF
-	TRBV6-5	-	TRBJ2-7	TGTGCCAGCAGTTACTCTGCACAGCAAGCCTACGAGCAGTACTTC	CASSYSAQQAYEQYF
TRBD1	TRBV10-3	many	TRBJ2-7	TGTGCCATCAGTGAGGACAGGGACGAGCAGTACTTC	CAISEDRDEQYF
TRBD1	TRBV12-3/TRBV12-4	many	TRBJ1-5	TGTGCCAGCAGTTTTCAACAGGGGGGCCAGCCCCAGCATTTT	CASSFQQGGQPQHF
TRBD1	TRBV18	few	TRBJ2-7	TGTGCCAGCTCACCCGGACAGGACCACGAGCAGTACTTC	CASSPGQDHEQYF
TRBD1	TRBV9	many	TRBJ1-5	TGTGCCAGCAGCGGGGCTGGGACAGGGAATCAGCCCCAGCATTTT	CASSGAGTGNQPQHF
-	TRBV27	-	TRBJ2-1	TGTGCCAGCAGTTTATTCGCGGGTGAGCAGTTCTTC	CASSLFAGEQFF
TRBD2	TRBV4-2	few	TRBJ2-3	TGTGCCAGCAGCCAAGATGGACTAGCGGGGCACACTAGCACAGATACGCAGTATTTT	CASSQDGLAGHTSTDTQYF
TRBD2	TRBV10-3	-	TRBJ2-3	TGTGCCATCAGTGCAGGGACTAGCGTCTCAGATACGCAGTATTTT	CAISAGTSVSDTQYF
TRBD2	TRBV5-1	-	TRBJ2-2	TGCGCCAGCAGCTTGAAGGGACTAGCGGCGAACACCGGGGAGCTGTTTTTT	CASSLKGLAANTGELFF
TRBD1	TRBV27	many	TRBJ1-4	TGTGCCAGCAGTTTAAGGACAGGGTCGGAAAAACTGTTTTTT	CASSLRTGSEKLFF